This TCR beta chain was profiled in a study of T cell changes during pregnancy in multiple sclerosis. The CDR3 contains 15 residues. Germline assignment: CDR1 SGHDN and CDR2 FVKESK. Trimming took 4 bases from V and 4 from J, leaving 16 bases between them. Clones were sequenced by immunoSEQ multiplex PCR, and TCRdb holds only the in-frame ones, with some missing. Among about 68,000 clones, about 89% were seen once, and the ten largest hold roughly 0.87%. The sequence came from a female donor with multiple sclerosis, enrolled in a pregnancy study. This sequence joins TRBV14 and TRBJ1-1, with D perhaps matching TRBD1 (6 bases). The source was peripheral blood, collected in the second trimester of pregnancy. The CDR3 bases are TGTGCCAGCAGCCCGCCGGGGGGGCGGGCCACTGAAGCTTTCTTT. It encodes CASSPPGGRATEAFF.